The clone carrying this T cell receptor beta chain has ten or more counts. The antigen remains undetermined. No patient had received any treatment before thyroid surgery. The V and J ends lost 3 bases and 8 bases respectively, with 5 bases between them. Germline V gene lookup returns CDR1 GTSNPN and CDR2 SVGIG (reference sequence). This CDR3 is built from 11 residues. TCRdb re-called the PCR reads with MiXCR. The table includes about 33,000 clones, over 15% detected once. The sample comes from a study of metastatic and nonmetastatic thyroid tumors. Across the study: Thyroid patients, malignant and benign, had repertoires compared across blood and tumor or nodule tissue.

Findings of the study overall: Reported TCR beta diversity, measured in blood and tumor, was significantly higher for malignant thyroid tumors than for benign nodules.

This TCR derives from a male donor with papillary thyroid cancer or a benign thyroid nodule (not recorded which). Some clones in this sample may be carry-over from other donors' samples. The gene calls are TRBV30 and TRBJ1-6; D is uncertain. The sample was blood. The CDR3 region is CAWRWDSPLHF. CDR3 sequence (DNA): TGTGCCTGGAGGTGGGATTCACCCCTCCACTTT. Variable domain in full (rest from reference TRBV30 and TRBJ1-6): SQTIHQWPATLVQPVGSPLSLECTVEGTSNPNLYWYRQAAGRGLQLLFYSVGIGQISSEVPQNLSASRPQDRQFILSSKKLLLSDSGFYLCAWRWDSPLHFGNGTRLTVT.